What follows describes a single TCR beta chain. PCR primers comprised 60 Vbeta and 13 Jbeta primers. Sequencing used immunoSEQ multiplex PCR; TCRdb keeps in-frame clones, though not all of them. The sample holds about 190,000 clones, more than 70% seen once. Per germline, CDR1 SGHTA and CDR2 FQGTGA. The CDR3 covers 15 residues. Trimming took 5 bases from V and 6 from J; bases not matched to a gene: 9. The data stem from a study of cytomegalovirus exposure and HLA in healthy donors. The chain joins TRBV7-3 to TRBJ2-1, with 8 bases lining up with TRBD2. What was sequenced was PBMCs. This TCR derives from a man aged 25-40 years in good health and CMV-seropositive. Here the CDR3 reads CASSPGGGASNEQFF. In DNA, the CDR3 is TGTGCCAGCAGCCCGGGGGGGGGAGCCTCCAATGAGCAGTTCTTC. The full variable domain, completed using reference TRBV7-3 and TRBJ2-1, is GAGVSQTPSNKVTEKGKYVELRCDPISGHTALYWYRQSLGQGPEFLIYFQGTGAADDSGLPNDRFFAVRPEGSVSTLKIQRTERGDSAVYLCASSPGGGASNEQFFGPGTRLTVL.